This T cell receptor (beta chain) emerged from a study of blood T cell repertoires in COVID-19. At the level of the study: Material from acute and convalescent COVID-19 was sourced from the United States, Italy and Spain.

Libraries were prepared by immunoSEQ multiplex PCR; TCRdb keeps only in-frame clonotypes and omits some of them. The sample records 200,000 to 300,000 clones, approximately 83% being singletons. The CDR3 spans 16 residues. J gave up 2 bases and V 2 bases, and 4 bases lay outside the gene matches. Germline values: CDR1 MNHEY, CDR2 SVGAGI. The sequenced material came from peripheral blood. The receptor was derived from a woman older than 75 with acute or convalescent COVID-19. The chain uses TRBV6-5 and TRBJ2-3; 10 bases are a match to TRBD2. The CDR3 DNA reads as TGTGCCAGCAGTTACCCGCTAGCGGGAGCCACAGATACGCAGTATTTT. Translation: CASSYPLAGATDTQYF.